This T cell receptor beta chain came from a study of control samples from healthy donors and cancer patients. Assay: immunoSEQ multiplex PCR; the TCRdb copy retains only in-frame clones and omits some. This table holds more than 100,000 clones, 70% to 90% found once. Trimming at V came to 2 bases and at J to 4 bases, leaving 8 bases not matched to a gene. The CDR3 runs to 16 residues. CDR1 is KGHSH, CDR2 LQKENI, per germline. Sequenced input: blood. The chain carries TRBV18 and TRBJ2-3, with TRBD2 matching 8 bases. The sequence was obtained from a man between 35 and 55 years old in good health. Here the CDR3 reads CASSPVGSSGSDTQYF. The CDR3 DNA reads as TGTGCCAGCTCACCAGTCGGGTCTAGCGGGTCAGATACGCAGTATTTT. Variable domain in full (rest from reference TRBV18 and TRBJ2-3): NAGVMQNPRHLVRRRGQEARLRCSPMKGHSHVYWYRQLPEEGLKFMVYLQKENIIDESGMPKERFSAEFPKEGPSILRIQQVVRGDSAAYFCASSPVGSSGSDTQYFGPGTRLTVL.